One sample yielded the 5 T cell receptor beta chains listed below, sequenced in a study of persistence of HIV-infected CD4 T cells. The libraries were made with immunoSEQ version 4 in survey mode. Generated by immunoSEQ multiplex PCR, the TCRdb table keeps only in-frame clones and is missing some. The sample has tens of thousands of clones, roughly 86% seen once. This nonspecific control used anti-CD3/anti-CD28 bead stimulation of CD4+ T cells. Sorting selected CD4+ T cells upregulating both CD40 ligand and CD69. These receptors lack a known antigen. The source was CD4+ T cells sorted from PBMCs after approximately 18-hour stimulation, collected from a patient who received antiretroviral therapy. The receptors derive from an adult man with HIV who was CMV-seropositive.

The V and J genes are TRBV19 and TRBJ1-5; TRBD1 matches 8 bases. The CDR3 sequence is 16 residues long. Per germline, CDR1 LNHDA and CDR2 SQIVND (reference sequence). J lost 2 bases, V lost 3 bases, and 6 bases had no gene match. CDR3 bases: TGTGCCAGTAGTATCCCAGGGGGCGCAGGCAATCAGCCCCAGCATTTT. As protein: CASSIPGGAGNQPQHF.

CDR3 DNA: TGTGCCAGCAGTTTATTGTACCCGAGCTCCTACAATGAGCAGTTCTTC. Its translation is CASSLLYPSSYNEQFF. The chain links TRBV6-2 or TRBV6-3 to TRBJ2-1; D is uncertain. CDR1 MNHEY and CDR2 SVGEGT come from the germline V gene. The CDR3 consists of 16 residues. Trimming left V 4 bases short and J 0 bases short, with 13 bases between.

The chain couples TRBV20-1 to TRBJ1-4, with 9 bases lining up with TRBD1. The CDR3 spans 18 residues. Germline CDR1 is DFQATT and CDR2 is SNEGSKA (reference sequence). J was trimmed by 6 bases and V by 3 bases; bases with no gene match: 17. As DNA, the CDR3 is TGCAGTGCTAGTGTCCAATCCCCCTCCGGGACAGGGTATGAAAAACTGTTTTTT. Translating it yields CSASVQSPSGTGYEKLFF.

The chain combines TRBV28 with TRBJ2-7, with D perhaps matching TRBD1 or TRBD2 (5 bases each). Trimming stripped 5 bases from V and 2 bases from J, with 16 bases between. This CDR3 has 15 residues. The germline V gene has CDR1 MDHEN and CDR2 SYDVKM. The CDR3 sequence is CASSPSRDGTYEQYF. The CDR3 nucleotides are TGTGCCAGCAGTCCTTCAAGGGACGGTACCTACGAGCAGTACTTC. The full variable domain, its missing parts supplied by reference TRBV28 and TRBJ2-7, is DVKVTQSSRYLVKRTGEKVFLECVQDMDHENMFWYRQDPGLGLRLIYFSYDVKMKEKGDIPEGYSVSREKKERFSLILESASTNQTSMYLCASSPSRDGTYEQYFGPGTRLTVT.

This sequence joins TRBV9 and TRBJ2-2, with 11 nucleotides matching TRBD1. The J segment lost 5 bases and the V segment lost 4 bases, leaving 7 bases of the junction unmatched. The CDR3 runs to 16 residues. Germline-derived CDR1 and CDR2 are SGDLS and YYNGEE. The CDR3 reads CASSLRDRGGTGELFF. The DNA of the CDR3 is TGTGCCAGCAGCCTTCGGGACAGGGGGGGGACCGGGGAGCTGTTTTTT.